This T cell receptor beta chain was recorded in a study of PD-1 blockade in classical Hodgkin lymphoma. About this clone: What it binds is unknown.

The repertoire was sequenced with immunoSEQ multiplex PCR; TCRdb's copy has only in-frame clones and lacks some. The profile shows tens of thousands of clones, 87% of them singletons. Findings and caveats of the study: By C4D1, diversity of CD4+ TCRs had risen significantly, whereas that of CD8+ TCRs had not. TCR diversity at baseline was reported to be reduced in newly diagnosed patients relative to healthy donors. The origin of the repertoire differences remains undefined, with disease activity or prior therapy as possible causes.

Germline-derived CDR1 and CDR2 are SGDLS and YYNGEE. This CDR3 has 13 residues. Trimming shortened V by 0 bases and J by 7 bases, and 7 bases separated the two germline ends. Specified time point: cycle 4 day 1 (C4D1), after five to seven weeks of nivolumab. All patients experienced relapse after autologous stem cell transplantation, and brentuximab vedotin exposure was variable. This receptor was identified in a human donor with classical Hodgkin lymphoma. Material: peripheral blood mononuclear cells (PBMCs), obtained before the fourth cycle of nivolumab. The chain is built from TRBV9 and TRBJ2-2; the D is unclear. CDR3 sequence (DNA): TGTGCCAGCAGCGTAGGGCCCGGCGGGGAGCTGTTTTTT. It codes for CASSVGPGGELFF.